This T cell receptor beta chain was documented in a study of T cell repertoires in cytomegalovirus infection. At the level of the study: It can be stated that public TCR beta signatures indicated CMV infection as well as a matching HLA type. Whole-study findings and limits: HLA-C-restricted TCR beta clonotypes specific for CMV led the ex vivo response.

CDR3 length: 17 amino acids. CDR1 and CDR2 from the germline V gene are SQVTM and ANQGSEA. J was trimmed by 0 bases and V by 7 bases; bases with no gene match: 17. As concerns this clonotype: Its antigen is still unknown.

TCRdb processed the reads anew with MiXCR; each CDR3 protein has one entry. The sample lists 800,000 to 950,000 distinct CDR3 sequences, around a third occurring once. V gene TRBV29-1 combines with J gene TRBJ2-7, with 8 bases lining up with TRBD2. This clonotype was obtained from a human donor in good health (CMV status not recorded). Some clones in this sample may be carry-over from other donors' samples. The sequences come from cultured CD8+ T cells from PBMCs, collected from culture after CMV antigen stimulation. The CDR3 sequence: CSAGGAQTGDSSYEQYF. The CDR3 region has the DNA TGCAGCGCCGGGGGGGCTCAAACGGGCGATAGCTCCTACGAGCAGTACTTC.